Reported below is one T cell receptor (beta chain). Its antigen specificity is not known. From each donor, a roughly 2.7 ml peripheral blood sample was collected into PAXgene tubes and kept at -80 degrees C. Without any T cell sorting, total RNA was extracted from whole blood using the PAXgene blood miRNA kit on an automated QIAcube. Peripheral blood from monozygotic twin pairs, either concordant or discordant for inflammatory bowel disease, underwent deep TCRalpha and TCRbeta repertoire profiling that used unique molecular barcoding. Smoking habits were recorded for all twin pairs, and individuals were classified as current, former or never smokers. This sample is drawn from a study of monozygotic twins with inflammatory bowel disease (dated by TCRdb to about 2019). About the full investigation: The complete study included about 28 monozygotic twin pairs: 19 IBD-discordant Danish pairs and nine German pairs, of which four were IBD-concordant and five were IBD-discordant. Each individual had, on average, about 151 000 unique TCRalpha sequences and 181 000 unique TCRbeta sequences available for analysis. The search for disease-associated traits relied mainly on comparing IBD patients with their genetically identical healthy co-twins within discordant pairs.

Per the germline V gene, SGHAT is the CDR1 and FQNNGV is the CDR2. The CDR3 covers 16 residues, taking in both the cysteine and the phenylalanine. No coding sequence is recorded. Broader findings and caveats from the paper: Measured by the inverse Simpson index, TCRbeta repertoire diversity was lower in IBD patients than in their healthy co-twins. Distinction between different T cell subtypes could not be achieved in the analysis. IBD patients shared fewer clonotypes with other individuals than healthy twins did, most markedly in patients showing signs of disease activity. Differing immunosuppressive treatments among patients may have added background noise and inter-individual variability to the repertoires. Concordant and discordant twins showed no difference in repertoire similarity, possibly because of limited statistical power. The results gave no support for a single strong signal or clonotype linked to IBD.

Receptors were amplified or captured by 5' RACE. Preparation of each TCR library used approximately 4,000 ng of total RNA. For each sample, cDNA synthesis with SMARTScribe reverse transcriptase was split into eight separate reactions. During cDNA synthesis, unique molecular identifiers containing a 6-nucleotide sample barcode were introduced by template switching. TCRalpha and TCRbeta cDNA was amplified in two nested PCRs of 16 and 9 cycles, and bead purification was carried out after each PCR. Before amplification, cDNA was treated with uracil DNA-glycosylase and purified using the QIAquick PCR purification kit. The second PCR added Illumina TruSeq-compatible adapters along with sample-specific barcodes. Library quality and concentration were checked on TapeStation and Qubit, and libraries were pooled at around 5.3 ng each. Pooled libraries were sequenced on an Illumina HiSeq2500 single-index Rapid Run with 2 x 100 bp reads and custom sequencing primers. The authors' pipeline ran thus. UMI-based consensus assembly with MiGEC version 1.2.6 was used to correct PCR and sequencing errors. V(D)J alignment, clonotype assembly and CDR3 extraction were performed with MiXCR version 2.1.1. Normalisation of gene usage, clonotype sharing and MAIT/NKT TCR abundance was achieved by analysing the top 1000, 10 000 and 20 000 clonotypes per sample. Diversity was computed as the inverse Simpson index with the vegan R package after downsampling to 27 000 UMIs. Paired Mann-Whitney U tests were applied to discordant twin pairs, and Benjamini-Hochberg correction was used for multiple testing. The reads underwent TCRdb reprocessing, giving one record for each CDR3 protein sequence and no DNA. The V and J calls shown here were made by TCRdb, not taken from the authors' results. The data table for this sample lists around 370,000 distinct CDR3 sequences. The biggest ten clones account for 2.6% of the sample.

The clonotype was recovered from a human donor with ulcerative colitis or Crohn's disease, or a healthy co-twin of an affected twin (not recorded which). Source material: blood. This sequence uses TRBV11-2 and TRBJ1-1. The encoded CDR3 is CASSPVRRAENTEAFF.